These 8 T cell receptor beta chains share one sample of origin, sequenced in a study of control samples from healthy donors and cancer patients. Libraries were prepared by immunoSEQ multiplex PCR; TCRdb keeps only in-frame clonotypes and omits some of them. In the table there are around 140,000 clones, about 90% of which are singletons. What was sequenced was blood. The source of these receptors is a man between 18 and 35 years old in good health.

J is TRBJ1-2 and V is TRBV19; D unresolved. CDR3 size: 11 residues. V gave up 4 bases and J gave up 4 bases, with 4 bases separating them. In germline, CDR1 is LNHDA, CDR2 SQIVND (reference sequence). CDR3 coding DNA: TGTGCCAGTAGTACGATCTATGGCTACACCTTC. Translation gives CASSTIYGYTF.

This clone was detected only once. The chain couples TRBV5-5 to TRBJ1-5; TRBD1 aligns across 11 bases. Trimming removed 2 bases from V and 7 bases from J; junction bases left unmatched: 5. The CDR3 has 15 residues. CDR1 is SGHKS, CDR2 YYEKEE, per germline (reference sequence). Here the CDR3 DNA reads TGTGCCAGCAGCTTCGGACAGGGGGCAGGACAGCCCCAGCATTTT. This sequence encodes CASSFGQGAGQPQHF.

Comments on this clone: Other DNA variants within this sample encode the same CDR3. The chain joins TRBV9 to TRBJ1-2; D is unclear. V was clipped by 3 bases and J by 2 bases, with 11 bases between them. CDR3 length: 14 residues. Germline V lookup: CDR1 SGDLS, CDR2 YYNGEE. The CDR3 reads CASSGGPENYGYTF. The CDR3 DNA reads TGTGCCAGCAGCGGGGGTCCCGAGAACTATGGCTACACCTTC. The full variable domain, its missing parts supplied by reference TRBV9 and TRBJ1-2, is DSGVTQTPKHLITATGQRVTLRCSPRSGDLSVYWYQQSLDQGLQFLIQYYNGEERAKGNILERFSAQQFPDLHSELNLSSLELGDSALYFCASSGGPENYGYTFGSGTRLTVV.

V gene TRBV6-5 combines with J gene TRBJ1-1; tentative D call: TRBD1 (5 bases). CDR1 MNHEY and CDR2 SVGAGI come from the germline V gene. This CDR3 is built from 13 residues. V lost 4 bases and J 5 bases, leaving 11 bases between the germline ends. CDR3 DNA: TGTGCCAGCAGTTTCCCCGGGGCAACTGAAGCTTTCTTT. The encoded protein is CASSFPGATEAFF.

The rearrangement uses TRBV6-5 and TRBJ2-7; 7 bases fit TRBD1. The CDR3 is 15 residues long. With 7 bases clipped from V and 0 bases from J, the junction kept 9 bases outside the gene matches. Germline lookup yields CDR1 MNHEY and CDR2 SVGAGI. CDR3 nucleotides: TGTGCCAGCACCCCCCTAGAGGGGGCCTCCTACGAGCAGTACTTC. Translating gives CASTPLEGASYEQYF.

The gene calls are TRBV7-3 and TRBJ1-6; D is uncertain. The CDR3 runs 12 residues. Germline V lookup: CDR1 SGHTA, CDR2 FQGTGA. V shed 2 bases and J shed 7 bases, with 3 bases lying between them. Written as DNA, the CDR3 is TGTGCCAGCAGCTTAGGGAATTCACCCCTCCACTTT. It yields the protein CASSLGNSPLHF.

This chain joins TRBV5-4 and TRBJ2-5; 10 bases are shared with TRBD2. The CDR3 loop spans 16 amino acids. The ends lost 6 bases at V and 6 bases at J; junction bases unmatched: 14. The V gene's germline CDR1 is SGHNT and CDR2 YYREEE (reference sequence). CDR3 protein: CASTFEVAGGVKTQYF. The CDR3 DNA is TGTGCCAGCACGTTTGAAGTAGCGGGGGGTGTTAAGACCCAGTACTTC.

The CDR3 DNA sequence: TGTGCCAGCAGCTTGGTTGGGACAGTTACAGATACGCAGTATTTT. Its translation: CASSLVGTVTDTQYF. The rearrangement uses TRBV5-4 and TRBJ2-3; 7 positions match TRBD1. The CDR3 runs to 15 residues. Germline V gene data show CDR1 as SGHNT and CDR2 as YYREEE (reference sequence). V lost 0 bases and J lost 3; bases outside the gene matches: 4.